This entry concerns a single T cell receptor (beta chain). TCRdb redid the calling of the RACE reads with MiXCR, one entry per CDR3 protein. The profile shows more than 80,000 distinct CDR3 sequences, 10% to 12% of them singletons. This CDR3 is 15 amino acids long. The V and J ends lost 2 bases and 7 bases, in that order; junction bases with no gene match: 9. Germline CDR1 and CDR2: DFQATT and SNEGSKA (reference sequence). These data come from a study of human T cells and chemical hapten exposure. The sample's time point: pre-sensitization, week 0. This sample's treatment: therapeutic diphenylcyclopropenone sensitization with weekly scalp DPC. Blood collection happened ahead of applying each patch test.

The chain recombines TRBV20-1 with TRBJ2-1, with 9 bases that match TRBD1. The sample consisted of whole blood, taken in connection with sensitization to the hapten diphenylcyclopropenone (DPC). The sequence derives from a woman aged 55-70 years with alopecia areata. Some clones in this sample may be carry-over from other donors' samples. The CDR3 sequence is CSARRGQGAKNEQFF. CDR3 in DNA: TGCAGTGCTAGACGGGGACAGGGTGCCAAGAATGAGCAGTTCTTC.